Listed below are T cell receptor beta chains from one sample, sequenced in a study of OX40 agonist ivuxolimab in advanced cancers. Method: immunoSEQ multiplex PCR; TCRdb's copy keeps in-frame clones and lacks some. The table records 75,000 to 80,000 clones, about nine tenths of them present only once. Sequenced here: CD4+ or CD8+ T cells sorted from blood, sampled in a trial of the OX40 agonist ivuxolimab. The receptors derive from an adult with an advanced solid tumor such as melanoma, head and neck, liver or kidney cancer. The CDR3 runs from the conserved cysteine through the conserved F or W. The D gene is left open where the match is weak. For some rows the clone size is stated as once, few or many, or as a class when expanded; others skip it.

CDR3 length	V gene	D gene	J gene	clone size	CDR3 DNA	CDR3 protein
13	TRBV7-8	-	TRBJ2-3	-	TGTGCCAGCAGCTGGGTCGATCAGGATACGCAGTATTTT	CASSWVDQDTQYF
16	TRBV5-6	-	TRBJ1-1	few	TGTGCCAGCAGCCCCCAGGGAAAATGGACGAACACTGAAGCTTTCTTT	CASSPQGKWTNTEAFF
14	TRBV7-2	-	TRBJ2-7	-	TGTGCCAGCAGCTTAGCCCGGACAGACTACGAGCAGTACTTC	CASSLARTDYEQYF
19	TRBV7-9	TRBD1	TRBJ2-6	-	TGTGCCAGCATCCCCGGACGGGACAGGGCGTCTCTGGGGGCCAACGTCCTGACTTTC	CASIPGRDRASLGANVLTF
12	TRBV2	-	TRBJ1-2	once	TGTGCCAGCAGGCGGGACGGCTATGGCTACACCTTC	CASRRDGYGYTF
13	TRBV27	-	TRBJ1-6	-	TGTGCCAGCAGTTCCCAACATCCGTCACCCCTCCACTTT	CASSSQHPSPLHF
16	TRBV5-1	-	TRBJ1-4	-	TGCGCCAGCAGCTTGGGGCAGACCTCAACTAATGAAAAACTGTTTTTT	CASSLGQTSTNEKLFF
13	TRBV11-2	-	TRBJ2-7	-	TGTGCCAGCAGCTTAAACTTCGATTACGAGCAGTACTTC	CASSLNFDYEQYF
16	TRBV7-8	TRBD1	TRBJ1-5	-	TGTGCCAGCAGCGCACTCCGGGACAGGGGGTATCAGCCCCAGCATTTT	CASSALRDRGYQPQHF
10	TRBV30	-	TRBJ2-1	-	TGTGCCTGGAGTGTCAATGAGCAGTTCTTC	CAWSVNEQFF
16	TRBV7-2	TRBD1	TRBJ2-7	-	TGTGCCAGCAGCAATTACGCGGACAGGGGGACCTACGAGCAGTACTTC	CASSNYADRGTYEQYF
13	TRBV2	-	TRBJ1-5	-	TGTGCCAGCAGTGTGTTTCCAAATCAGCCCCAGCATTTT	CASSVFPNQPQHF
15	TRBV9	TRBD2	TRBJ2-2	-	TGTGCCAGCAGCAAGACTAGCGGGCACACCGGGGAGCTGTTTTTT	CASSKTSGHTGELFF
14	TRBV21-1	-	TRBJ2-4	-	TGTGCCAGCGTTAGGGCGACCGCCAAAAACATTCAGTACTTC	CASVRATAKNIQYF
15	TRBV5-1	-	TRBJ1-1	-	TGCGCCAGCAGCTTGGGGACAGCTACAACACCTGAAGCTTTCTTT	CASSLGTATTPEAFF
14	TRBV6-1	-	TRBJ1-1	-	TGTGCCAGCAGTGTAATAAAGGAGAACACTGAAGCTTTCTTT	CASSVIKENTEAFF
14	TRBV6-1	-	TRBJ1-1	-	TGTGCCAGCAGTCCTTACATCGTGAACACTGAAGCTTTCTTT	CASSPYIVNTEAFF
16	TRBV7-2	TRBD2	TRBJ2-3	-	TGTGCCAGCAGCTTAGGACTAGCGGGGGGCACAGATACGCAGTATTTT	CASSLGLAGGTDTQYF
16	TRBV5-8	-	TRBJ1-4	-	TGTGCCAGCAGCTCGACCCCGGGACAAACTAATGAAAAACTGTTTTTT	CASSSTPGQTNEKLFF
16	TRBV5-1	-	TRBJ1-4	-	TGCGCCAGCAGCTTGGGGGACCGGGCCGGAGTTTCTCAGTGGTTTTTT	CASSLGDRAGVSQWFF
12	TRBV2	-	TRBJ2-1	-	TGTGCCAGCGTTTCGGGAAACAATGAGCAGTTCTTC	CASVSGNNEQFF
15	TRBV4-2	-	TRBJ2-3	-	TGTGCCAGCAGCCGTTTGTTAGATGATTTCGATACGCAGTATTTT	CASSRLLDDFDTQYF
17	TRBV27	-	TRBJ1-2	-	TGTGCCAGCCGCTTCAAGCCCGGGGATAAGGGTAACTATGGCTACACCTTC	CASRFKPGDKGNYGYTF
13	TRBV12-5	TRBD1	TRBJ2-7	once	TGTGCTAGTGGTTACAGGGGGGCCTACGAGCAGTACTTC	CASGYRGAYEQYF
15	TRBV9	TRBD2	TRBJ2-1	few	TGTGCCAGCAGCATACGGGGGGGCCGAGGAAATGAGCAGTTCTTC	CASSIRGGRGNEQFF
13	TRBV2	-	TRBJ2-3	-	TGTGCCAGCAGGGGGACTGTGACAGATACGCAGTATTTT	CASRGTVTDTQYF
14	TRBV9	-	TRBJ1-3	-	TGTGCCAGCAGCGTAGGGGGGGTTGGAAACACCATATATTTT	CASSVGGVGNTIYF
13	TRBV18	-	TRBJ2-5	-	TGTGCCAGCTCACAACAGGGAGGGGAGACCCAGTACTTC	CASSQQGGETQYF
14	TRBV6-5	-	TRBJ1-1	-	TGTGCCAGCAGTTACTGGCAGGGAGACACTGAAGCTTTCTTT	CASSYWQGDTEAFF
14	TRBV19	TRBD1	TRBJ1-4	-	TGTGCCAGTAGACAGGGGAGTGGAAATGAAAAACTGTTTTTT	CASRQGSGNEKLFF
15	TRBV5-1	TRBD1	TRBJ1-6	-	TGCGCCAGCACCGCCGGGACAGGGCATAATTCACCCCTCCACTTT	CASTAGTGHNSPLHF
13	TRBV18	-	TRBJ2-7	few	TGTGCCAGCTCCCACGGGTCCGGCTACGAGCAGTACTTC	CASSHGSGYEQYF
13	TRBV6-4	TRBD1	TRBJ2-5	-	TGTGCCAGCTCTCGGGACAGGGGAGAGACCCAGTACTTC	CASSRDRGETQYF
11	TRBV19	-	TRBJ2-7	once	TGTGCCAGTAAAGAGGGCTACGAGCAGTACTTC	CASKEGYEQYF
15	TRBV5-1	-	TRBJ1-1	-	TGCGCCAGCAGCTTGGATCGGGGAATGAACACTGAAGCTTTCTTT	CASSLDRGMNTEAFF
13	TRBV15	-	TRBJ2-5	-	TGTGCCACCAGCAGAGATTTGGGGGAGACCCAGTACTTC	CATSRDLGETQYF
18	TRBV30	-	TRBJ2-7	-	TGTGCCTGGAGTGTACGAATGGGCTCAGGGCGAACCCACTACGAGCAGTACTTC	CAWSVRMGSGRTHYEQYF
14	TRBV5-1	-	TRBJ1-6	-	TGCGCCAGCAGCTTGAAGGACTCTAATTCACCCCTCCACTTT	CASSLKDSNSPLHF
13	TRBV18	-	TRBJ2-5	-	TGTGCCACCGTCCGGGACACCGGAGAGACCCAGTACTTC	CATVRDTGETQYF
14	TRBV5-1	-	TRBJ1-2	-	TGCGCCAGCTCTGTGGGCGGGACAAGCTATGGCTACACCTTC	CASSVGGTSYGYTF
19	TRBV21-1	-	TRBJ2-5	-	TGTGCCAGCAGCAAAGTAGCGGCCAGGGGTATTAGGAGGGAAGAGACCCAGTACTTC	CASSKVAARGIRREETQYF